This T cell receptor beta chain was sequenced during a study of OX40 agonist ivuxolimab in advanced cancers. Whole-study results and caveats: On average, a greater number of expanded clones characterised CD8+ T cells relative to CD4+. Among some nonresponders, normalized T-cell clonal expansion was also low.

Produced via immunoSEQ multiplex PCR; TCRdb's table is partial and in-frame only. The sample includes around 95,000 clones, 90% seen only once; the top ten take roughly 0.17%. Regarding this clone: Its antigen is currently unknown.

Looked up from germline, CDR1 is MNHNS and CDR2 is SASEGT. V was clipped by 4 bases and J by 8 bases, with 14 bases between them. This CDR3 region has 13 residues. Sequencing was performed on CD4+ or CD8+ T cells sorted from blood, taken in a trial of the OX40 agonist ivuxolimab. This receptor was obtained from an adult with an advanced solid tumor such as melanoma, head and neck, liver or kidney cancer. The chain employs TRBV6-1 and TRBJ1-1, with D perhaps matching TRBD1 (5 bases). As DNA, the CDR3 is TGTGCCAGCAGTGCACCAGGGTCCCTAGAAGCTTTCTTT. It codes for CASSAPGSLEAFF.